The TCR beta chain described here comes from a study of OX40 agonist ivuxolimab in advanced cancers. Study context: Ivuxolimab, which is an agonistic anti-OX40 (CD134) antibody, was administered to the patients.

The J segment lost 0 bases and the V segment lost 3 bases, leaving 13 bases of the junction unmatched. This CDR3 is built from 20 residues. CDR1 is SGHNT, CDR2 YYREEE, per germline (reference sequence). This table comes from immunoSEQ multiplex PCR, and its TCRdb copy is limited to in-frame clones, with some not included. Among approximately 60,000 clones listed, approximately 92% were seen once. This clonotype originated in an adult with an advanced solid tumor such as melanoma, head and neck, liver or kidney cancer. The sample in question was CD4+ or CD8+ T cells sorted from blood, obtained in a trial of the OX40 agonist ivuxolimab. This chain connects TRBV5-4 to TRBJ2-3, with 13 bases lining up with TRBD2. The CDR3 protein is CASSYRDRTSGGVSTDTQYF. The CDR3 nucleotides read TGTGCCAGCAGCTACCGGGACAGAACTAGCGGGGGGGTTAGCACAGATACGCAGTATTTT.